Listed below are T cell receptor beta chains from one sample, sequenced in a study of blood T cells in healthy people across ages. TCRdb reanalysed the 5' RACE reads using MiXCR and keeps one entry per CDR3 protein. This table holds approximately 780,000 distinct CDR3 sequences, more than 25% found once. The same sample was also used in a study of T cells of mothers and their children.

The sequencing sample was made of blood. Receptors originate from a boy between 10 and 17 years old in good health. The CDR3 runs from the conserved cysteine through the conserved F or W. Each record gives: CDR3 DNA, CDR3 protein, J gene, V gene, D gene, clone size. D genes are given only for firm matches. Clone size, where shown, is once, few, many, or a class for clones that have expanded.

CDR3nt: TGTGCCAGCAGCCCGCTAGTGGGGGGCGGGCGGGATACGCAGTATTTT; CDR3aa: CASSPLVGGGRDTQYF; j_gene: TRBJ2-3; v_gene: TRBV7-3; d_gene: NA; abundance: few
CDR3nt: TGCAGTGCTCAGGGAACAGAGACCCAGTACTTC; CDR3aa: CSAQGTETQYF; j_gene: TRBJ2-5; v_gene: TRBV20-1; d_gene: NA; abundance: few
CDR3nt: TGTGCCAGCAGCACGGACCCCAAACATGGAGCTTTCTTT; CDR3aa: CASSTDPKHGAFF; j_gene: TRBJ1-1; v_gene: TRBV5-5; d_gene: NA; abundance: NA
CDR3nt: TGCAGCGTTGAAGATCTACAGTTGGGTTTAAATGAAAAACTGTTTTTT; CDR3aa: CSVEDLQLGLNEKLFF; j_gene: TRBJ1-4; v_gene: TRBV29-1; d_gene: NA; abundance: few
CDR3nt: TGCGCCAGCAGCGAGGCTAGCGGGGGGGCGCGGGAGCAGTACTTC; CDR3aa: CASSEASGGAREQYF; j_gene: TRBJ2-7; v_gene: TRBV5-1; d_gene: TRBD2; abundance: few
CDR3nt: TGTGCCAGCAGCTGGAACCCTGGACAGGGAGGCGAAAAACTGTTTTTT; CDR3aa: CASSWNPGQGGEKLFF; j_gene: TRBJ1-4; v_gene: TRBV11-2; d_gene: TRBD1; abundance: NA
CDR3nt: TGTGCCAGCAACGGGGGGACCTCCTACAATGAGCAACTCTTC; CDR3aa: CASNGGTSYNEQLF; j_gene: TRBJ2-1; v_gene: TRBV3-1; d_gene: TRBD2; abundance: few
CDR3nt: TGTGCCAGCAGCTTAGGAGGTGTCGGCGGTGCAGATACGCAGTATTTT; CDR3aa: CASSLGGVGGADTQYF; j_gene: TRBJ2-3; v_gene: TRBV7-2; d_gene: NA; abundance: NA
CDR3nt: TGTGCCAGCTCGCCAAACAGGGCTTATAGCAATCAGCCCCAGCATTTT; CDR3aa: CASSPNRAYSNQPQHF; j_gene: TRBJ1-5; v_gene: TRBV18; d_gene: NA; abundance: NA
CDR3nt: TGTGCCATCAGTGGGTCGACCCAGGGAGATTCACCCCTCCACTTT; CDR3aa: CAISGSTQGDSPLHF; j_gene: TRBJ1-6; v_gene: TRBV10-3; d_gene: NA; abundance: NA
CDR3nt: TGTGCCAGCAGCTTAAAGACAGGCTCGAGGTTCTTC; CDR3aa: CASSLKTGSRFF; j_gene: TRBJ2-5; v_gene: TRBV7-9; d_gene: NA; abundance: few
CDR3nt: TGTGCCAGCAGCTTAGATTCAGGGGGAGAGAACACTGAAGCTTTCTTT; CDR3aa: CASSLDSGGENTEAFF; j_gene: TRBJ1-1; v_gene: TRBV7-2; d_gene: TRBD1; abundance: NA
CDR3nt: TGTGCCAGCAGTGCAGTGCTTATTCAAGAGACCCAGTACTTC; CDR3aa: CASSAVLIQETQYF; j_gene: TRBJ2-5; v_gene: TRBV6-1; d_gene: NA; abundance: few
CDR3nt: TGCAGCGTTGGACAGGGACTGACTGAAGCTTTCTTT; CDR3aa: CSVGQGLTEAFF; j_gene: TRBJ1-1; v_gene: TRBV29-1; d_gene: TRBD1; abundance: few
CDR3nt: TGTGCCATCAGTGACCCAGTCGGGACTAGAGTTGCGACAGATACGCAGTATTTT; CDR3aa: CAISDPVGTRVATDTQYF; j_gene: TRBJ2-3; v_gene: TRBV10-3; d_gene: TRBD2; abundance: NA
CDR3nt: TGTGCCAGCAGCTTAGAGGACGGATTCACTCGGGAAAAACTGTTTTTT; CDR3aa: CASSLEDGFTREKLFF; j_gene: TRBJ1-4; v_gene: TRBV7-8; d_gene: NA; abundance: NA
CDR3nt: TGTGCCAGTAGTATTTCGGCGGGAGCCACGAATGAGCAGTTCTTC; CDR3aa: CASSISAGATNEQFF; j_gene: TRBJ2-1; v_gene: TRBV19; d_gene: TRBD2; abundance: NA
CDR3nt: TGCGCCTCCCGGGACTCGGAATACAATGAGCAGTTCTTC; CDR3aa: CASRDSEYNEQFF; j_gene: TRBJ2-1; v_gene: TRBV5-1; d_gene: NA; abundance: NA
CDR3nt: TGTGCCAGCAGCCAAATTTTCACAGGGGGCACCGATGGCTACACCTTC; CDR3aa: CASSQIFTGGTDGYTF; j_gene: TRBJ1-2; v_gene: TRBV3-1; d_gene: TRBD1; abundance: NA
CDR3nt: TGTGCCACCAGTGACCATCCCACTAGCGGGGGCCAAGAGACCCAGTACTTC; CDR3aa: CATSDHPTSGGQETQYF; j_gene: TRBJ2-5; v_gene: TRBV24-1; d_gene: TRBD2; abundance: NA
CDR3nt: TGCAGTGCGGGAGGGGGGATTCAGCCCCAGCATTTT; CDR3aa: CSAGGGIQPQHF; j_gene: TRBJ1-5; v_gene: TRBV20-1; d_gene: NA; abundance: few
CDR3nt: TGCGCCAGCAGCCATCTAGGGGGCGCGAACACTGAAGCTTTCTTT; CDR3aa: CASSHLGGANTEAFF; j_gene: TRBJ1-1; v_gene: TRBV4-1; d_gene: TRBD1; abundance: NA
CDR3nt: TGTGCCAGCAGTCCCCCGGGGAGGATGGGCACTGAAGCTTTCTTT; CDR3aa: CASSPPGRMGTEAFF; j_gene: TRBJ1-1; v_gene: TRBV28; d_gene: NA; abundance: NA
CDR3nt: TGCGCCAGCAGCTTGGCGGACAGGACCAAAGACACTGAAGCTTTCTTT; CDR3aa: CASSLADRTKDTEAFF; j_gene: TRBJ1-1; v_gene: TRBV5-1; d_gene: TRBD1; abundance: NA
CDR3nt: TGCAGTGTCTCGACTAGCGGGGGGCAGGGGCAAGAGACCCAGTACTTC; CDR3aa: CSVSTSGGQGQETQYF; j_gene: TRBJ2-5; v_gene: TRBV20-1; d_gene: TRBD2; abundance: NA
CDR3nt: TGCGCCAGCAGCTTGGAGTCTAGCGGGGAACAAGAGACCCAGTACTTC; CDR3aa: CASSLESSGEQETQYF; j_gene: TRBJ2-5; v_gene: TRBV5-1; d_gene: TRBD2; abundance: NA
CDR3nt: TGTGCCAGCAGCCCCATGAGGGGTGATGAGCAGTTCTTC; CDR3aa: CASSPMRGDEQFF; j_gene: TRBJ2-1; v_gene: TRBV7-3; d_gene: NA; abundance: NA
CDR3nt: TGCAGTGCTAGGAGGGGCCTAGCGGGGTTAGAGACCCAGTACTTC; CDR3aa: CSARRGLAGLETQYF; j_gene: TRBJ2-5; v_gene: TRBV20-1; d_gene: TRBD2; abundance: few
CDR3nt: TGTGCCAGCAACACAGGAATGAACACTGAAGCTTTCTTT; CDR3aa: CASNTGMNTEAFF; j_gene: TRBJ1-1; v_gene: TRBV7-9; d_gene: NA; abundance: few
CDR3nt: TGTGCCAGCGGATCACAACAGGTGAATGAGCAGTTCTTC; CDR3aa: CASGSQQVNEQFF; j_gene: TRBJ2-1; v_gene: TRBV12-3/TRBV12-4; d_gene: NA; abundance: few
CDR3nt: TGTGCCACCAGTGATTTGCAGTCCGGGGGGGAGACCCAGTACTTC; CDR3aa: CATSDLQSGGETQYF; j_gene: TRBJ2-5; v_gene: TRBV24-1; d_gene: TRBD2; abundance: NA
CDR3nt: TGTGCCAGCAGCTTCGGGGTGGGTGCCAAAAACATTCAGTACTTC; CDR3aa: CASSFGVGAKNIQYF; j_gene: TRBJ2-4; v_gene: TRBV5-6; d_gene: NA; abundance: once
CDR3nt: TGTGCCAGCAGCCTAAAGCAGCTGTTTCAGGGCTATGGCTACACCTTC; CDR3aa: CASSLKQLFQGYGYTF; j_gene: TRBJ1-2; v_gene: TRBV4-2; d_gene: NA; abundance: NA
CDR3nt: TGTGCCACCAGTGATCCCAGCGGCGATGAGCAGTTCTTC; CDR3aa: CATSDPSGDEQFF; j_gene: TRBJ2-1; v_gene: TRBV24-1; d_gene: NA; abundance: few
CDR3nt: TGTGCCGGCAGTCCCGGGGGAGAAGAGACCCAGTACTTC; CDR3aa: CAGSPGGEETQYF; j_gene: TRBJ2-5; v_gene: TRBV2; d_gene: NA; abundance: NA
CDR3nt: TGTGCCAGCAGCGAGGAGGGAGGCAATGAGCAGTTCTTC; CDR3aa: CASSEEGGNEQFF; j_gene: TRBJ2-1; v_gene: TRBV9; d_gene: NA; abundance: once
CDR3nt: TGCAGTGCTAGAAACACAGGGGGCACCGGGGAGCTGTTTTTT; CDR3aa: CSARNTGGTGELFF; j_gene: TRBJ2-2; v_gene: TRBV20-1; d_gene: TRBD1; abundance: NA
CDR3nt: TGTGCCAGCAGCCAAACGGGGACCCAGTACTTC; CDR3aa: CASSQTGTQYF; j_gene: TRBJ2-5; v_gene: TRBV3-1; d_gene: NA; abundance: NA
CDR3nt: TGTGCCATCAGGACCTTCTCCGGCTCTGGGGCCAACGTCCTGACTTTC; CDR3aa: CAIRTFSGSGANVLTF; j_gene: TRBJ2-6; v_gene: TRBV10-3; d_gene: NA; abundance: few
CDR3nt: TGTGCCAGCAGCTCTACTAGATTTGACGAGCAGTACTTC; CDR3aa: CASSSTRFDEQYF; j_gene: TRBJ2-7; v_gene: TRBV12-3/TRBV12-4; d_gene: NA; abundance: once
CDR3nt: TGTGCCAGCAGTTTATCTGTGGCAGGCTACGCCGGGGAGCTGTTTTTT; CDR3aa: CASSLSVAGYAGELFF; j_gene: TRBJ2-2; v_gene: TRBV12-3/TRBV12-4; d_gene: NA; abundance: NA
CDR3nt: TGCGCCAGCAGCCCGGAGGCCCCCAATGGCTACACCTTC; CDR3aa: CASSPEAPNGYTF; j_gene: TRBJ1-2; v_gene: TRBV5-1; d_gene: NA; abundance: NA
CDR3nt: TGTGCCAGCAGTAACTCCGAGACAGGGGGTTATGGCTACACCTTC; CDR3aa: CASSNSETGGYGYTF; j_gene: TRBJ1-2; v_gene: TRBV6-2/TRBV6-3; d_gene: TRBD1; abundance: NA
CDR3nt: TGCGCCAGCAGCAGGTCGGGCAGCGAAGCTTTCTTT; CDR3aa: CASSRSGSEAFF; j_gene: TRBJ1-1; v_gene: TRBV5-1; d_gene: NA; abundance: NA